This T cell receptor (beta chain) was captured by sequencing in a study of T cell repertoires in cytomegalovirus infection (dated by TCRdb to the late 2010s). With regard to the full study: Alongside well-studied HLA-B-restricted epitopes, the peptide stimulations were aimed at recently identified HLA-C-restricted CMV epitopes, whose presentation resists viral immunomodulation. Donor HLA type was relevant to the analysis, because carriage of CMV infection together with the matching HLA type was indicated by public TCR beta signatures.

What the research found in general, with its limitations: The ex vivo response was dominated by HLA-C-restricted CMV-specific TCR beta clonotypes, which also provided the single most frequent clonotype in two of eight donors. Carriers of CMV infection plus the relevant HLA type were discriminated by the cumulative frequency of public TCR beta family members in the study cohort and in an independent roughly 350-donor cohort.

The meaning of the sample's treatment or condition label: in vitro stimulation with specific CMV peptide epitopes to enrich CMV-specific T cells. The sample was run on an Illumina HiSeq 1500. TCRdb ran its own pipeline on the public reads, namely fastp trimming at Q25 and MiXCR clone calling, and kept in-frame beta chains. A single entry per CDR3 protein holds the most common genes and DNA from its merged rows. The sample data list about 110,000 distinct CDR3 sequences, and roughly 39% of these were observed just once. The ten largest account for roughly 74% of the sample. As for this clonotype: Its antigen is still unknown. No base-level quality is on record; no much larger clone is a single base apart.

The receptor was derived from a human donor in good health (CMV status not recorded). Some clones in this sample may be carry-over from other donors' samples. Sequencing was performed on CD8+ T cells from cultured PBMCs, taken from culture after CMV antigen stimulation.

The CDR3 protein: CSVESSYNQPQHF. In nucleotide form, the sequence is TGCAGCGTTGAATCCAGCTACAATCAGCCCCAGCATTTT. This chain joins TRBV29-1 to TRBJ1-5; no D gene call is confident. Inclusive of the bounding cysteine and phenylalanine, the CDR3 is 13 residues long. Of the read, only the CDR3 DNA is kept; its 39 bases are in frame from base 1. The trim is 2 bases for V and 3 bases for J, with a gap of 8 bases between the germline ends. Looking up the germline V gene yields CDR1 SQVTM and CDR2 ANQGSEA.